The entry below gives a single TCR beta chain sequence along with its context. The antigen it binds to is not known. Base qualities are not at hand, and no much larger clone is one base apart. Participants in the prospective study were enrolled through a virtual design, were aged roughly 18 to 90 years, and lived in about 25 United States geographic areas. To assign participants to cohorts, the prospective study relied on clinical history that participants themselves reported in a screening survey and a study questionnaire. Recovered participants in ImmuneRACE Cohort 3 were defined by two consecutive negative NP/OP PCR tests, clearance by a healthcare professional, or resolution of symptoms. Each participant in the prospective study had whole blood, serum and a nasopharyngeal or oropharyngeal swab collected by mobile phlebotomists. Over a roughly two-month period, participants in the prospective study had the option of providing additional blood draws and questionnaires. Blood samples from the prospective study were shipped frozen or at room temperature prior to DNA extraction.

The data are from a study of blood T cell repertoires in COVID-19 (dated by TCRdb to 2020 to 2021). At the level of the whole study: The collaborator samples originated in the United States, Italy and Spain and spanned the acute and convalescent phases of COVID-19. The material from the prospective study consisted of cDNA or gDNA derived from T cells, B-cell-depleted T cells, or PBMCs. Where available, HLA class I and class II types were obtained from metadata supplied by the sample provider rather than from assay-based typing. Samples were obtained from the ongoing ImmuneRACE study (first 160 participants) and from some 1,300 subjects provided by 6 global collaborators. Subjects who had been exposed to COVID-19, were actively infected with it, or had recovered from it provided the deeply sampled blood TCRbeta repertoires that made up the dataset. A de-identified subject ID, COVID-19 status, age in years and sex were almost always included in the sample metadata. The repertoires were released in a freely available public database intended as a resource for research on the immune response to SARS-CoV-2. Paper-wide results and their limitations: The amount of clinical and demographic metadata varied by source and participant and was provided uncurated.

The trim is 3 bases for V and 8 bases for J, with a gap of 15 bases between the germline ends. CDR1 SGHRS and CDR2 YFSETQ are derived from the germline V gene. The CDR3 runs 14 amino acids, cysteine and phenylalanine included. The retained sequence is limited to the CDR3, 42 bases, with the frame set at the first base. TCRbeta CDR3 regions were amplified from genomic DNA by means of the immunoSEQ Assay, a bias-controlled multiplex PCR. Turning to the authors' computational methods: The number of nucleated cells in each sample was estimated by amplification of reference gene primers within the assay. To quantify the absolute abundance of each unique TCRbeta CDR3 rearrangement, sequence reads were collapsed and filtered. Productive Simpson clonality was computed per sample as the square root of Simpson's diversity index over productive rearrangements. Sourced from immuneACCESS, this table was stored by TCRdb with only in-frame sequences that have V and J called. A share of the clones is absent; for the studies checked, an unresolved V gene accounts for under half, and the remainder has no known explanation. The DNA gave D and trimming, while V, J and clone size come from that table. A total of about 140,000 clones appear in this sample, 78% of them only once. The top ten hold approximately 6% of the sample.

The sequencing sample was made of PBMCs or T cells enriched from blood (not recorded which). This TCR was recovered from a woman aged 50 to 65 who had recovered from COVID-19. The chain is encoded by TRBV5-1 joined to TRBJ2-1; the D segment could be TRBD2, given 5 matching bases. In nucleotides, the sequence is TGCGCCAGCAGCTCAGCTACCGGGGTATATGAGCAGTTCTTC. Translated, it gives CASSSATGVYEQFF.